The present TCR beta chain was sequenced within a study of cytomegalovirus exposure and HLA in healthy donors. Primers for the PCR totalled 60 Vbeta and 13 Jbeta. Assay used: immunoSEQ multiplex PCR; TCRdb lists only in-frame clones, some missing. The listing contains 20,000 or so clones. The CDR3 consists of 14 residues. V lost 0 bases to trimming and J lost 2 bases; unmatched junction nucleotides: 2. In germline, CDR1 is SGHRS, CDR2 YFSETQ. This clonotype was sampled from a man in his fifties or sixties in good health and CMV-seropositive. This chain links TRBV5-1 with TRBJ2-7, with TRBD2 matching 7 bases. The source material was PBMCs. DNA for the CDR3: TGCGCCAGCAGCTTGGAACGGGGGGCCTACGAGCAGTACTTC. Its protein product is CASSLERGAYEQYF.